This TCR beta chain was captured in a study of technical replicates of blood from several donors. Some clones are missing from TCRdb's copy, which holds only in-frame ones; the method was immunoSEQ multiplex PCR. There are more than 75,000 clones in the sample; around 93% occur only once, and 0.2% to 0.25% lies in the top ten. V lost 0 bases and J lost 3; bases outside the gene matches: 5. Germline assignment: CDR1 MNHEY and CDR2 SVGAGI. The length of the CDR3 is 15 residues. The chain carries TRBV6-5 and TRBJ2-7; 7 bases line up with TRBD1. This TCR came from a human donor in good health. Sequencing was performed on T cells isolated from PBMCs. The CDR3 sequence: CASSYSRRGLYEQYF. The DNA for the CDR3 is TGTGCCAGCAGTTACTCGAGAAGGGGGCTCTACGAGCAGTACTTC.